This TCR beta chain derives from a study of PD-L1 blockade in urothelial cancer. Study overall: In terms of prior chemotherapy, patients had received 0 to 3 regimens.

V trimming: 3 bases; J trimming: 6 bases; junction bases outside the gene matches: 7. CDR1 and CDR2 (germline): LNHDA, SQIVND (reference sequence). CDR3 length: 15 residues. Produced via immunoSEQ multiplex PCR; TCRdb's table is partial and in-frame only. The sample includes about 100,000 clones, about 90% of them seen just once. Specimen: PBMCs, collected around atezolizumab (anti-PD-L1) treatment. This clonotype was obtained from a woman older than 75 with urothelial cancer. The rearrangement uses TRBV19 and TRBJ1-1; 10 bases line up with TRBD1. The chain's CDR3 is CASSIGRQGAAEAFF. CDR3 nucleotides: TGTGCCAGTAGTATTGGAAGACAGGGGGCCGCTGAAGCTTTCTTT.